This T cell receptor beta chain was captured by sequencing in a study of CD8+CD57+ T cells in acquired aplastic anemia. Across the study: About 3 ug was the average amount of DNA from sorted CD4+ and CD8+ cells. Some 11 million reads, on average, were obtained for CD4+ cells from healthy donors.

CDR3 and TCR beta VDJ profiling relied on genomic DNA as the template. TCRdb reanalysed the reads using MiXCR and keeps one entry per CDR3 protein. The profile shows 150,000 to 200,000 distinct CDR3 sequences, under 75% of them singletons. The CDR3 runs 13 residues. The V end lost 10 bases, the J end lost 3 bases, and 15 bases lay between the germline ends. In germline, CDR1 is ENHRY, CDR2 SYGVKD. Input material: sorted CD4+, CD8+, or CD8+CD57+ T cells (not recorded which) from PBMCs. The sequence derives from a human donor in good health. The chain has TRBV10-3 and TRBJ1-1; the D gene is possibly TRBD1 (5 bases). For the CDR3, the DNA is TGTGCCACCAAAGGGGTTGGGGACACTGAAGCTTTCTTT. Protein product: CATKGVGDTEAFF.